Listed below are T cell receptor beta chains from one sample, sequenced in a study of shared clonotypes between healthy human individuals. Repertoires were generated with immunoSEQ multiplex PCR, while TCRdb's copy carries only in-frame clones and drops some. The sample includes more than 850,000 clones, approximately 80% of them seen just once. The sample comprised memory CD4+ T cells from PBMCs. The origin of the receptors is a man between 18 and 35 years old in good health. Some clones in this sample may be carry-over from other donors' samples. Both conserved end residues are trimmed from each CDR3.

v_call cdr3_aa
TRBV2 ASKEQGATSEQF
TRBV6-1 ASSEGGDSYEQY
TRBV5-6 ASSPGGGPQH
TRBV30 AWSRDWYEQY
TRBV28 ASIGQGFSYEQY
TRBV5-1 ASSLGSADLDEQF
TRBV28 ASSPTQAHNEKLF
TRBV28 ASSLGIISGNTIY
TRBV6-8 ASSLTGGNTEAF
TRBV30 ASPGLAGAGELF
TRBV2 ASSGQESYEQY
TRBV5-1 ASSLEDPSSYEQY
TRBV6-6 ASSPYVNTEAF
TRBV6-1 ASSETPSDREAF
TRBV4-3 ASSQPGQGMYGYT
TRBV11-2 ASSFRPRGSGYGYT
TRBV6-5 ASSSGPLRTQY
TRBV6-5 ASRYPWGAGYGYT
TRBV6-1 ASSEAVGLAGGYEQY
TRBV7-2 ASSLDRGFNEKLF
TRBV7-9 ASSWDRVEQY
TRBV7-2 ASSLAGLVYNEQF
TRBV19 ASSIYSRGFGTEAF
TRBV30 AWSGDSGNTDTQY
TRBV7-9 ASSFGSTNWAEAF
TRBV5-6 ASSSLSETYEQY
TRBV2 ASNSLGREETQY
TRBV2 ASIRDRANYGYT
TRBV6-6 ASSFSGGGKLF
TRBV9 ASSPAGYEQY
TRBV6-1 ASSRGQGGYGYT
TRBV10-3 AIRTSGSYEQY
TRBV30 AYDMNTEAF
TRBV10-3 AISGGGRSDEQF
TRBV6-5 ASSYSTGKGSGYT
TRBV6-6 ASSNGGPPGNTIY
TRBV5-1 ASSSGTNSGANVLT
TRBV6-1 ASSEAGLRAGELF
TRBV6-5 ASSYSKVGGYEQY
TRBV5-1 ASSSLARPEAF
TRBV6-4 ASSYSRIYNEQF
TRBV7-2 ASSLDRGPHQPQH
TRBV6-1 ASIFSGNSYEQY
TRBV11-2 ASSSRLTTFSNTGELF
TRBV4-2 ASSQDSGTGVWKLF
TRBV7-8 ASSRLALSGANVLT
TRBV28 ASSPPMSSYEQY
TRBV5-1 ASGSGSVGYNEQF
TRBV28 ASSSPGAAGEQY
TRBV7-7 ASSLELFGQTAGELF
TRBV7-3 ASSSIGTLGQGVNEQF
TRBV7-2 ASRTPSLRNEQF
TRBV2 ASSRGYGPDQQY